One and the same sample provided the 10 T cell receptor beta chains below, sequenced in a study of PD-L1 blockade in urothelial cancer (dated by TCRdb to about 2017). Library preparation was by the immunoSEQ multiplex PCR assay. The table was pulled from immuneACCESS by TCRdb, which kept in-frame rearrangements only. Such tables lose some clones; where checked, under half of the loss comes from unresolved V genes, and the rest has no known cause. Within this sample are some 50,000 clones, with 87% of them counted one time only. Together, the top ten hold about 14% of the sample. The time point label on this specimen signifies: pretreatment peripheral blood. The source material was PBMCs, sampled around atezolizumab (anti-PD-L1) treatment. The receptors shown here come from an older woman with urothelial cancer.

The chain is built from TRBV29-1 and TRBJ2-2; D perhaps matches TRBD2 (6 bases). This CDR3 comprises 12 residues. The V gene lost 6 bases and the J gene lost 7 bases, with 12 bases spanning the gap. Germline V CDR1 and CDR2: SQVTM, ANQGSEA. DNA for the CDR3: TGCAGCGTCAAGGAGGGAATCGGGGAGCTGTTTTTT. Its translation is CSVKEGIGELFF.

This clone was picked up one time. The gene calls are TRBV6-1 and TRBJ2-4; D perhaps matches TRBD1 (6 bases). CDR3 length: 15 amino acids. Germline CDR1 and CDR2: MNHNS and SASEGT. Trimming took 6 bases from V and 2 from J, leaving 14 bases between them. The CDR3 loop is CASSGQLPSKNIQYF. For the CDR3, the DNA is TGTGCCAGCAGCGGACAGCTACCCTCCAAAAACATTCAGTACTTC.

The J gene is TRBJ2-2, the V gene TRBV5-6; perhaps TRBD1 as D (6 bases). Trimming removed 4 bases from V and 5 bases from J, with 9 bases in between. This CDR3 contains 13 residues. Germline lookup yields CDR1 SGHDT and CDR2 YYEEEE. CDR3 loop: CASSKDSTGELFF. The DNA for the CDR3 is TGTGCCAGCAGCAAGGACAGTACCGGGGAGCTGTTTTTT.

This rearrangement joins TRBV4-3 to TRBJ1-2; D gene uncertain. The CDR3 is 13 amino acids. In germline, CDR1 is LGHNA, CDR2 YSLEER. Trimming cost V 3 bases and J 3 bases, with 8 bases left between them. The CDR3 loop is CASSQGVDYGYTF. CDR3 nucleotide sequence: TGCGCCAGCAGCCAGGGCGTCGACTATGGCTACACCTTC.

The V and J genes are TRBV19 and TRBJ1-5, with D maybe TRBD1 (6 bases). Germline loops: CDR1 LNHDA, CDR2 SQIVND (reference sequence). The CDR3 length is 15 residues. V gave up 3 bases and J gave up 4 bases, with 13 bases separating them. As DNA, the CDR3 is TGTGCCAGTAGTATCGCAGGGGCGGAGAATCAGCCCCAGCATTTT. Residues: CASSIAGAENQPQHF.

The V gene is TRBV6-5, the J gene TRBJ1-5; no reliable D call. Deletions cut 5 bases from V and 1 base from J, with 12 bases between. CDR1 is MNHEY, CDR2 SVGAGI, per germline. This CDR3 is 15 amino acids long. Here the CDR3 DNA reads TGTGCCAGCAGTGTCTCGCATGGCAGCAATCAGCCCCAGCATTTT. It encodes CASSVSHGSNQPQHF.

The V gene is TRBV7-8, the J gene TRBJ2-3, with a weak D call TRBD1 (6 bases). This CDR3 is built from 15 residues. Germline loops: CDR1 SGHVS, CDR2 FQNEAQ. V was cut by 5 bases and J by 2 bases, with 14 bases left in between. The CDR3 sequence is CASSPTGSSTDTQYF. As DNA, the CDR3 is TGTGCCAGCAGCCCTACAGGGTCTTCCACAGATACGCAGTATTTT.

V and J are TRBV6-6 and TRBJ1-5; D gene unclear. Trimming took off 0 bases at V and 8 bases at J, with 11 bases between the two ends. The germline V gene has CDR1 MNHNY and CDR2 SVGAGI (reference sequence). The CDR3 spans 14 residues. The CDR3 sequence: CASSYSPGREPQHF. The DNA of the CDR3 is TGTGCCAGCAGTTACTCGCCGGGGAGGGAGCCCCAGCATTTT.

The gene calls are TRBV13 and TRBJ2-1; 7 nucleotides align to TRBD1. Losses at the gene ends were 5 bases for V and 6 bases for J; bases not matched to a gene: 16. The CDR3 has 17 amino acids. Germline CDR1 and CDR2: PRHDT and FYEKMQ (reference sequence). As DNA, the CDR3 is TGTGCCAGCAGCCCCGATGGTGTTCTGACAGGGCGCAATGAGCAGTTCTTC. It encodes CASSPDGVLTGRNEQFF.

This clone came up a few times. The J gene is TRBJ2-2, the V gene TRBV5-4; a weak D match, TRBD1 (5 bases). Germline CDR1 SGHNT, CDR2 YYREEE (reference sequence). The V gene lost 0 bases and the J gene lost 0 bases, with 12 bases spanning the gap. The CDR3 runs 17 residues. CDR3 sequence: CASSLGGALANTGELFF. The CDR3 coding sequence is TGTGCCAGCAGCTTGGGGGGCGCGCTAGCGAACACCGGGGAGCTGTTTTTT.